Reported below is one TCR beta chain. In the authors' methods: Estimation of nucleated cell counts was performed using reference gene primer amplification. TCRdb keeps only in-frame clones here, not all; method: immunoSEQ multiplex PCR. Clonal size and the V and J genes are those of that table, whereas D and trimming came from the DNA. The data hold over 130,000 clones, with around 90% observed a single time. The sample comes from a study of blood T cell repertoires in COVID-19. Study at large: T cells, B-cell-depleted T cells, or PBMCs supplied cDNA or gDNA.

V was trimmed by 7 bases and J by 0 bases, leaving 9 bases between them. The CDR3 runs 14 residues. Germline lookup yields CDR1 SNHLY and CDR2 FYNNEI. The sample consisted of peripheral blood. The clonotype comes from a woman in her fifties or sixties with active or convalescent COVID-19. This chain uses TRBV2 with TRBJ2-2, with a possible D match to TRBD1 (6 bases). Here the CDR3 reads CASNRQANTGELFF. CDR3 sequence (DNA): TGTGCCAGCAATCGACAGGCGAACACCGGGGAGCTGTTTTTT. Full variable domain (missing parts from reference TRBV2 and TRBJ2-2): EPEVTQTPSHQVTQMGQEVILRCVPISNHLYFYWYRQILGQKVEFLVSFYNNEISEKSEIFDDQFSVERPDGSNFTLKIRSTKLEDSAMYFCASNRQANTGELFFGEGSRLTVL.